This section outlines one T cell receptor (beta chain) sequence together with its context. Its matching antigen is unknown. As defined, naive CD8 cells were CD45RO-negative and positively selected for CCR7, with terminally differentiated effector memory CD45RA+ cells excluded. The record originates from a study of shared clonotypes between healthy human individuals. Study observations and caveats: When naive CD4 clonotypes were compared across a few donors, approximately 4.9% were shared.

With V trimmed by 4 bases and J by 5 bases, 7 bases remained unmatched. Germline values: CDR1 SGHKS, CDR2 YYEKEE (reference sequence). The CDR3 consists of 14 residues. The deep-level immunoSEQ assay was used. Study processing details: Filtering differed for immunoSEQ, which gave only junction sequences without quality scores. The protocol was immunoSEQ multiplex PCR, while the TCRdb copy is restricted to in-frame clones and leaves out a portion. V and J calls and clone size are as listed in that table; D and trimming were resolved from the DNA. The table includes a few hundred thousand clones, around 95% detected once.

The genes are TRBV5-5 and TRBJ2-7; 9 positions agree with TRBD1. Material: naive CD8+ T cells sorted from blood. This clonotype was obtained from a woman in her thirties in good health. The chain's CDR3 is CASSPGTGWNEQYF. CDR3 DNA sequence: TGTGCCAGCAGCCCCGGGACAGGGTGGAACGAGCAGTACTTC.